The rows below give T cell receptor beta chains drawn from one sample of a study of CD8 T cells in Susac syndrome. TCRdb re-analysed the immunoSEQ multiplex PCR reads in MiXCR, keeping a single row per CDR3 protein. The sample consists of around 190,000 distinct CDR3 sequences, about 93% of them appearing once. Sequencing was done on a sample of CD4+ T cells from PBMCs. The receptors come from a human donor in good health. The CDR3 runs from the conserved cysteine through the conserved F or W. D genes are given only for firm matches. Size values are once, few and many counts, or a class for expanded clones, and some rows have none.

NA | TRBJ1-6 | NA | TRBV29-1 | CSAKPGVDSPLHF | TGCAGCGCGAAGCCGGGGGTTGATTCACCCCTCCACTTT
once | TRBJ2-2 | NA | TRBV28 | CATGEGRTDTGELFF | TGTGCCACCGGTGAAGGGAGGACCGACACCGGGGAGCTGTTTTTT
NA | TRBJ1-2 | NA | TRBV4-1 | CGSSQDRVGYTF | TGCGGCAGCAGCCAGGACCGTGTGGGCTACACCTTC
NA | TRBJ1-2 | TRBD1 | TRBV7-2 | CASSQGQGARGYTF | TGTGCCAGCAGCCAGGGACAGGGGGCGCGTGGCTACACCTTC
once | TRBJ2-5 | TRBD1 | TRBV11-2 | CASKRGLETQYF | TGTGCCAGCAAAAGGGGGCTTGAGACCCAGTACTTC
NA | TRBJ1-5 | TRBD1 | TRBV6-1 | CASTGTGKGQPQHF | TGTGCCAGCACCGGGACAGGGAAAGGTCAGCCCCAGCATTTT
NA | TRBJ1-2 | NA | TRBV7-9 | CASSEDRANYGYTF | TGTGCCAGCAGCGAGGACAGAGCTAACTATGGCTACACCTTC
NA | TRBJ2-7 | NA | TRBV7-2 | CASSSDWSSYEQYF | TGTGCCAGCAGCTCGGACTGGAGCTCCTACGAGCAGTACTTC
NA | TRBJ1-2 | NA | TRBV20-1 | CSASFLGADYGYTF | TGCAGTGCTAGTTTTCTGGGGGCGGACTATGGCTACACCTTC
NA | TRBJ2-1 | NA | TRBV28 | CASIPQSGTYSPHEQFF | TGTGCCAGCATCCCCCAATCCGGGACTTACTCCCCTCATGAGCAGTTCTTC
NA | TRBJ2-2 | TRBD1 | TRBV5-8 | CASSSGTGYTGELFF | TGTGCCAGCAGCTCGGGGACAGGGTACACCGGGGAGCTGTTTTTT
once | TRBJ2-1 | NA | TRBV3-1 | CASSQGRVNSYNEQFF | TGTGCCAGCAGCCAAGGTAGGGTGAACTCCTACAATGAGCAGTTCTTC
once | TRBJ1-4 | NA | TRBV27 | CANLPRATNEKLFF | TGTGCCAATCTTCCCCGTGCAACTAATGAAAAACTGTTTTTT
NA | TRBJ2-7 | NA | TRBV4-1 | CASSQDEGRDYEQYF | TGCGCCAGCAGCCAAGATGAGGGCAGGGACTACGAGCAGTACTTC
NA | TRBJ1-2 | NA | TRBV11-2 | CASSLDGYGYTF | TGTGCCAGCAGCTTAGACGGATATGGCTACACCTTC
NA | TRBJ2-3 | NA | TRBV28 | CASIQDPARTDTQYF | TGTGCCAGCATCCAGGACCCGGCGCGGACAGATACGCAGTATTTT
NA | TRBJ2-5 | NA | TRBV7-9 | CASSPASQETQYF | TGTGCCAGCAGTCCCGCGAGTCAAGAGACCCAGTACTTC
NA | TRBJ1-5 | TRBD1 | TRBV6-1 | CAARGGVGQPQHF | TGTGCCGCCAGGGGGGGGGTTGGTCAGCCCCAGCATTTT
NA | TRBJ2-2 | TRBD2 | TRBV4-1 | CASSQLAGGNTGELFF | TGCGCCAGCAGCCAACTAGCGGGGGGTAACACCGGGGAGCTGTTTTTT
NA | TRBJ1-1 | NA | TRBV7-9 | CASSYEGWTEAFF | TGTGCCAGCAGCTACGAGGGGTGGACTGAAGCTTTCTTT
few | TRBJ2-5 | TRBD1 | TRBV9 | CASSVTTGAFTETQYF | TGTGCCAGCAGCGTAACGACAGGGGCCTTCACCGAGACCCAGTACTTC
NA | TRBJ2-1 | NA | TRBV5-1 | CASSPRPQGRSSYNEQFF | TGCGCCAGCAGTCCCCGGCCACAGGGAAGAAGCTCCTACAATGAGCAGTTCTTC
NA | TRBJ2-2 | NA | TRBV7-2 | CASSLDSTGELFF | TGTGCCAGCAGCTTAGATAGCACCGGGGAGCTGTTTTTT
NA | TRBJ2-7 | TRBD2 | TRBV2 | CASKRSGGNYEQYF | TGTGCCAGCAAACGTAGCGGGGGGAATTACGAGCAGTACTTC
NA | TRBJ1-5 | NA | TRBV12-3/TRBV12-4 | CASSLSAGRGNQPQHF | TGTGCCAGCAGTTTATCGGCAGGGAGAGGCAATCAGCCCCAGCATTTT
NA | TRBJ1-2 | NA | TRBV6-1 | CASSDVTGIYGYTF | TGTGCCAGCAGTGACGTGACAGGAATCTATGGCTACACCTTC
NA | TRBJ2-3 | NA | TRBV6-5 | CASSYMAYRTQYF | TGTGCCAGCAGTTACATGGCGTACCGTACGCAGTATTTT
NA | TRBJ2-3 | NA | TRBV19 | CASSISLGNTDTQYF | TGTGCCAGTAGTATATCGCTGGGGAACACAGATACGCAGTATTTT
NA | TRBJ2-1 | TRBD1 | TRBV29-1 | CSVARTGVGGGQFF | TGCAGCGTTGCTCGGACAGGGGTAGGTGGAGGGCAGTTCTTC
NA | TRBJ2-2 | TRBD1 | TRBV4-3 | CASSQAVGQGGPGELFF | TGCGCCAGCAGCCAGGCCGTGGGACAGGGGGGTCCCGGGGAGCTGTTTTTT
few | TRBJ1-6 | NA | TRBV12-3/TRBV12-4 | CASSQPGRNSPLHF | TGTGCCAGCAGTCAACCGGGACGGAATTCACCCCTCCACTTT
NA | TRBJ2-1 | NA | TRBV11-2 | CASSFPRASDEQFF | TGTGCCAGCAGCTTCCCCAGGGCCTCGGATGAGCAGTTCTTC
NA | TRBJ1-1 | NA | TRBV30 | CAWSLRTVNTEAFF | TGTGCCTGGAGTCTACGGACAGTGAACACTGAAGCTTTCTTT
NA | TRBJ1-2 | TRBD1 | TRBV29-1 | CSVSGTGEYGYTF | TGCAGCGTCTCCGGGACAGGGGAATATGGCTACACCTTC
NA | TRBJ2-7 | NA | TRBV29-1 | CSVAAGGKRSYEQYF | TGCAGCGTTGCGGCTGGAGGGAAAAGGTCCTACGAGCAGTACTTC
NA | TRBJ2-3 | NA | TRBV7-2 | CASSQTAATDTQYF | TGTGCCAGCAGCCAAACAGCGGCCACAGATACGCAGTATTTT
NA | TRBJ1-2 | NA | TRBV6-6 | CASSTGGALPGYGYTF | TGTGCCAGCAGTACTGGGGGGGCCCTACCGGGATATGGCTACACCTTC
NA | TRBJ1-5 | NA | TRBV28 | CAIEVSNQPQHF | TGTGCCATAGAAGTTAGCAATCAGCCCCAGCATTTT
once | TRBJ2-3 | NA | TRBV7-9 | CASSLLGGLGTDTQYF | TGTGCCAGCAGCCTCCTAGGGGGGCTAGGCACAGATACGCAGTATTTT
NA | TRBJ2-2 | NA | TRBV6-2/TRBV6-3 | CASTSRVSGNTGELFF | TGTGCCAGCACAAGTCGGGTTTCGGGTAACACCGGGGAGCTGTTTTTT
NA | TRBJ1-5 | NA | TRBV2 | CASSEYGPNQPQHF | TGTGCCAGCAGTGAATATGGTCCCAATCAGCCCCAGCATTTT
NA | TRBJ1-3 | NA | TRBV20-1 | CSAMGGSGNTIYF | TGCAGTGCTATGGGGGGCTCTGGAAACACCATATATTTT
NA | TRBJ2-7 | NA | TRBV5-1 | CASSLGQGLVAYEQYF | TGCGCCAGCAGCTTGGGGCAGGGGCTGGTGGCCTACGAGCAGTACTTC
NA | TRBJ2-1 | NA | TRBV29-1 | CSVAPSGRNEQFF | TGCAGCGTTGCTCCCAGTGGGAGAAATGAGCAGTTCTTC
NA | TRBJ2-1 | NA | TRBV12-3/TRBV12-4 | CASSSRPREQFF | TGTGCCAGCAGTTCGCGCCCCCGGGAGCAGTTCTTC
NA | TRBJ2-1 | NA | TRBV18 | CASSLREEQFF | TGTGCCAGCTCACTACGAGAGGAGCAGTTCTTC
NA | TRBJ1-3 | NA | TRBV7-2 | CASSRSGLSGNTIYF | TGTGCCAGCAGCCGCTCCGGCCTCTCTGGAAACACCATATATTTT
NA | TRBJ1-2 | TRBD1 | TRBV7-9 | CASTPGQGHYGYTF | TGTGCCAGCACGCCGGGACAGGGGCACTATGGCTACACCTTC